This record covers a single T cell receptor (beta chain). Its antigen is still unknown. The data derive from a study of cytomegalovirus exposure and HLA in healthy donors. Points from the study as a whole: There were under 200 TCR beta chains listed as cytomegalovirus-associated. There were reportedly fewer N-insertions in an Asian-associated ancestry cluster than the approximately 630-donor mean, in a later analysis.

It was with 60 Vbeta and 13 Jbeta primers that the PCR ran. In the original analysis: About 10 million shared chains were among tens of millions of unique TCR beta chains counted in a later analysis. Produced via immunoSEQ multiplex PCR; TCRdb's table is partial and in-frame only. That table supplies the V and J calls and clone size; D and trimming were determined from the DNA. This sample yields 200,000 or so clones, of which approximately 88% are seen a single time; approximately 0.71% belongs to the top ten. The study sampled nominally healthy donors, though unrecorded immune exposures were likely. This receptor was identified in a boy aged 2-9 years in good health and CMV-seronegative. What was sequenced was PBMCs.

This chain's CDR3 is CASSYRASGTFYEQYF. CDR3 nucleotides: TGTGCCAGCAGTTATAGGGCTAGCGGGACTTTCTACGAGCAGTACTTC. The chain uses TRBV27 and TRBJ2-7, with 9 bases that match TRBD2. CDR3 length: 16 residues. The V and J ends lost 4 bases and 3 bases, in that order; junction bases with no gene match: 10. Germline loops: CDR1 MNHEY, CDR2 SMNVEV (reference sequence).